A single sample is the source of the 3 T cell receptor beta chains below, sequenced in a study of T cells in Graves' hyperthyroidism and ophthalmopathy. Researchers took RNA transcripts and amplified the TCR beta CDR3 regions from them. HTBI primers were employed in a first-round RT-PCR of the TCR CDR3. MiXCR, applied by TCRdb to the multiplex PCR reads, yields one record per CDR3 protein. This table holds approximately 600,000 distinct CDR3 sequences, about 16% found once. The sequenced sample consisted of blood. The source is a woman in her twenties or thirties with Graves' hyperthyroidism.

This clonotype came up many times. The rearrangement links TRBV19 to TRBJ1-1; 8 bases line up with TRBD1. CDR1 is LNHDA and CDR2 is SQIVND in the germline V gene (reference sequence). Losses at the gene ends were 8 bases for V and 1 base for J; bases not matched to a gene: 12. CDR3 length: 16 amino acids. The CDR3 reads CASRNPWDRKNTEAFF. CDR3 in DNA: TGTGCCAGTCGAAACCCCTGGGACAGGAAGAACACTGAAGCTTTCTTT.

The J gene is TRBJ1-1, the V gene TRBV18; no clear D. This CDR3 region has 18 residues. Germline lookup yields CDR1 KGHSH and CDR2 LQKENI. Deletions cut 0 bases from V and 7 bases from J, with 24 bases between. Here the CDR3 DNA reads TGTGCCAGCTCACCACCGGTCGGACGAGCCCCGAGGGATCATGAAGCTTTCTTT. Protein: CASSPPVGRAPRDHEAFF.

This clonotype was counted many times. The chain recombines TRBV10-3 with TRBJ2-5; 9 positions match TRBD1. Germline V gives CDR1 ENHRY, CDR2 SYGVKD. This CDR3 comprises 12 residues. V was pared by 6 bases and J by 5 bases, with 1 base of the junction left unmatched. The CDR3 DNA is TGTGCCATCAGGGGGACAGGGGAGACCCAGTACTTC. This translates into CAIRGTGETQYF.